This is a list of T cell receptor beta chains from one sample in a study of cytomegalovirus exposure and HLA in healthy donors. The table came from immunoSEQ multiplex PCR; TCRdb's copy has only in-frame clones and leaves some out. The sample consists of about 97,000 clones, 73% of them appearing once. Sequencing was carried out using PBMCs. Receptors were obtained from a man aged 35-49 years in good health and CMV-seronegative. Each CDR3 is given with its conserved first and last residue. The order of the fields is clone size, J gene, D gene, V gene, CDR3 protein, CDR3 DNA. D genes are given only for firm matches. Size values are once, few and many counts, or a class for expanded clones, and some rows have none.

.	TRBJ1-2	TRBD1	TRBV7-9	CASSLGTGSHYGYTF	TGTGCCAGCAGCTTAGGGACAGGGTCTCACTATGGCTACACCTTC
.	TRBJ2-2	.	TRBV7-9	CASSSQGRGTGELFF	TGTGCCAGCAGCTCACAGGGCCGTGGCACCGGGGAGCTGTTTTTT
.	TRBJ2-3	.	TRBV9	CASRAGEDTQYF	TGTGCCAGCAGGGCCGGGGAAGATACGCAGTATTTT
.	TRBJ1-1	.	TRBV4-2	CASSQYTLSSAGTEAFF	TGTGCCAGCAGCCAATACACACTCTCTTCGGCGGGCACTGAAGCTTTCTTT
.	TRBJ1-5	.	TRBV6-5	CASSLNWNQPQHF	TGTGCCAGCAGCCTTAACTGGAATCAGCCCCAGCATTTT
few	TRBJ2-5	TRBD2	TRBV15	CATSGGWGGETQYF	TGTGCCACCAGCGGAGGTTGGGGGGGGGAGACCCAGTACTTC
.	TRBJ1-4	TRBD1	TRBV27	CASSYRGVEEKLFF	TGTGCCAGCAGCTACAGGGGGGTTGAAGAAAAACTGTTTTTT
.	TRBJ2-1	TRBD2	TRBV6-6	CASSLASGEYNEQFF	TGTGCCAGCAGTTTGGCTAGCGGGGAGTACAATGAGCAGTTCTTC
.	TRBJ2-7	TRBD1	TRBV19	CASSIVGTDYEQYF	TGTGCCAGTAGTATAGTAGGGACAGACTACGAGCAGTACTTC
.	TRBJ2-2	.	TRBV4-1	CASSQARGWTGELFF	TGCGCCAGCAGCCAAGCAAGGGGCTGGACCGGGGAGCTGTTTTTT
.	TRBJ2-7	.	TRBV6-6	CATTPGHRYEQYF	TGTGCCACCACGCCGGGACACAGATACGAGCAGTACTTC
.	TRBJ2-1	TRBD2	TRBV5-4	CASSLGASGGSYNEQFF	TGTGCCAGCAGCTTGGGGGCTAGCGGGGGCTCCTACAATGAGCAGTTCTTC
.	TRBJ1-2	.	TRBV4-2	CASSQLNDNSYGYTF	TGTGCCAGCAGCCAACTCAATGACAATAGCTATGGCTACACCTTC
many	TRBJ1-1	.	TRBV2	CASSDLGGTEAFF	TGTGCCAGCAGTGATTTGGGGGGCACTGAAGCTTTCTTT
.	TRBJ2-7	.	TRBV20-1	CSVTTPYEQYF	TGCAGTGTTACTACCCCCTACGAGCAGTACTTC
.	TRBJ1-6	.	TRBV7-9	CASSLISPLHF	TGTGCCAGCAGCTTAATATCACCCCTCCACTTT
.	TRBJ2-5	.	TRBV28	CASSSGAAGKETQYF	TGTGCCAGCAGTTCAGGGGCCGCCGGCAAAGAGACCCAGTACTTC
.	TRBJ2-5	.	TRBV11-2	CASSPHEEGETQYF	TGTGCCAGCAGCCCGCATGAGGAGGGAGAGACCCAGTACTTC
few	TRBJ2-7	.	TRBV11-2	CASSLEGRGSYEQYF	TGTGCCAGCAGCTTAGAGGGCAGGGGCTCGTACGAGCAGTACTTC
.	TRBJ2-5	TRBD2	TRBV9	CASSVSSGGTRYQETQYF	TGTGCCAGCAGCGTAAGTAGCGGGGGCACAAGGTACCAAGAGACCCAGTACTTC
few	TRBJ1-1	.	TRBV5-1	CASSLIQGMNTEAFF	TGCGCCAGCAGCTTGATACAGGGCATGAACACTGAAGCTTTCTTT
.	TRBJ2-7	.	TRBV7-8	CASSRSETGKQYF	TGTGCCAGCAGCCGGTCGGAGACGGGGAAGCAGTACTTC